Each of the 17 T cell receptor beta chains below was sequenced from the same sample in a study of T cells in Graves' hyperthyroidism and ophthalmopathy. Regions amplified from RNA transcripts were the TCR beta CDR3 regions. HTBI primers drove first-round RT-PCR of the TCR CDR3. A single record per CDR3 protein comes from TCRdb applying MiXCR to the multiplex PCR reads. The sample carries some 500,000 distinct CDR3 sequences, 13% to 15% recorded once. Sequencing used blood. These receptors all stem from a woman between 18 and 29 years old with Graves' hyperthyroidism.

This clonotype was seen at least ten times. This chain links TRBV27 with TRBJ1-5; perhaps TRBD1 as D (6 bases). V was trimmed by 5 bases and J by 0 bases, leaving 11 bases between them. Germline V gene sequence: CDR1 MNHEY, CDR2 SMNVEV (reference sequence). This CDR3 spans 15 amino acids. DNA for the CDR3: TGTGCCAGCAGTCCAGGGGATTATAGCAATCAGCCCCAGCATTTT. Translation gives CASSPGDYSNQPQHF.

This clonotype occurred many times. This sequence joins TRBV19 and TRBJ1-1, with D possibly being TRBD1 (6 bases). Per the germline V gene, CDR1 is LNHDA and CDR2 is SQIVND (reference sequence). V lost 3 bases and J 3 bases, leaving 17 bases between the germline ends. The CDR3 covers 16 residues. DNA of the CDR3: TGTGCCAGTAGTATTGGAACCGGGACAATTTACACTGAAGCTTTCTTT. Its translation is CASSIGTGTIYTEAFF.

This clonotype has a handful of counts. The chain's CDR3 is CASSQGTSHQPQHF. The CDR3, as DNA: TGTGCCAGCAGCCAAGGGACATCACATCAGCCCCAGCATTTT. V usage is TRBV4-2 and J usage is TRBJ1-5; possibly TRBD1 for D (5 bases). V lost 1 base and J 5 bases, leaving 9 bases between the germline ends. Germline CDR1 LGHNA, CDR2 YNFKEQ. This CDR3 contains 14 residues.

The chain uses TRBV11-2 and TRBJ1-2, with D unresolved. This CDR3 region has 13 residues. V lost 8 bases to trimming and J lost 8 bases, with 18 bases between them. Germline values: CDR1 SGHAT, CDR2 FQNNGV. CDR3 loop: CASSPPSIQGYTF. The CDR3 bases are TGTGCCAGCTCGCCCCCAAGCATCCAGGGCTACACCTTC.

The sample holds many counts of this clonotype. The rearrangement joins TRBV6-1 to TRBJ2-7, with D perhaps matching TRBD2 (5 bases). Germline loops: CDR1 MNHNS, CDR2 SASEGT. The CDR3 runs 16 residues. V was shortened by 8 bases and J by 0 bases, with 20 bases between the two germline ends. CDR3: CASSPSRGWISYEQYV. The CDR3 coding sequence is TGTGCCAGCTCTCCTTCTCGGGGTTGGATCTCCTACGAGCAGTACGTC.

The chain has TRBV20-1 and TRBJ1-2; no clear D gene. CDR1 DFQATT and CDR2 SNEGSKA come from the germline V gene (reference sequence). V shed 0 bases and J shed 7 bases, with 18 bases lying between them. The CDR3 consists of 15 residues. The DNA of the CDR3 is TGCAGTGCTAGAGATTTCGAAGGCATCACCGGTGGCTACACCTTC. Translating gives CSARDFEGITGGYTF.

This chain uses TRBV19 with TRBJ1-2; TRBD1 matches 7 bases. With V trimmed by 5 bases and J by 10 bases, 16 bases remained unmatched. This CDR3 spans 15 amino acids. Germline CDR1 reads LNHDA; CDR2 reads SQIVND (reference sequence). CDR3 sequence reads: CASSAFVGGERSYTF. For the CDR3, the DNA is TGTGCCAGTAGTGCGTTCGTAGGGGGCGAAAGGTCCTACACCTTC. Looking up the rest from reference TRBV19 and TRBJ1-2 gives the full variable domain: DGGITQSPKYLFRKEGQNVTLSCEQNLNHDAMYWYRQDPGQGLRLIYYSQIVNDFQKGDIAEGYSVSREKKESFPLTVTSAQKNPTAFYLCASSAFVGGERSYTFGSGTRLTVV.

This clonotype was seen many times. The chain employs TRBV12-3 or TRBV12-4 and TRBJ2-1; 9 bases align to TRBD2. The CDR3 covers 15 residues. V gave up 1 base and J gave up 8 bases; unmatched junction bases: 6. The CDR3 reads CASSLVAGGPDEQFF. DNA of the CDR3: TGTGCCAGCAGTTTAGTCGCGGGAGGGCCCGATGAGCAGTTCTTC.

This rearrangement joins TRBV29-1 to TRBJ1-1; D not resolved. Germline V gene data show CDR1 as SQVTM and CDR2 as ANQGSEA. V was clipped by 3 bases and J by 8 bases, with 13 bases between them. The CDR3 runs to 12 residues. For the CDR3, the DNA is TGCAGCGTTGACGTATCGGCTAAAGAAGCTTTCTTT. Its protein product is CSVDVSAKEAFF.

V is TRBV20-1 and J is TRBJ2-1; the match to TRBD2 covers 8 bases. Unmatched junction bases numbered 7, after V lost 3 bases and J lost 6 bases. The CDR3 contains 14 residues. Germline CDR1 reads DFQATT; CDR2 reads SNEGSKA (reference sequence). This chain's CDR3 is CSARNGGRRNEQFF. CDR3 coding DNA: TGCAGTGCTAGGAACGGCGGGAGGCGCAATGAGCAGTTCTTC.

This clonotype was observed at least ten times. CDR3 DNA: TGTGCCTGGAGGGGGACAGCCAGGTCCACTGAAGCTTTCTTT. This codes for CAWRGTARSTEAFF. The chain uses TRBV30 and TRBJ1-1, with 7 bases identical to TRBD1. The CDR3 spans 14 residues. Losses at the gene ends were 3 bases for V and 4 bases for J; bases not matched to a gene: 8. Germline lookup yields CDR1 GTSNPN and CDR2 SVGIG (reference sequence).

This clonotype occurred many times. The chain combines TRBV12-5 with TRBJ2-7, with 9 bases lining up with TRBD1. V gave up 1 base and J gave up 6 bases; unmatched junction bases: 7. The CDR3 loop spans 15 amino acids. Germline V gives CDR1 LGHNT, CDR2 FRNRAP. CDR3 DNA sequence: TGTGCTAGTGGTTTGGCACAGGACAGGGGTGGCGAGCAGTACTTC. Encoded protein: CASGLAQDRGGEQYF.

A few counts support this clonotype. This clone may be a read error of a much larger clone one base away. The chain carries TRBV13 and TRBJ2-7, with D maybe TRBD2 (6 bases). CDR3 length: 12 residues. CDR1 and CDR2 (germline): PRHDT, FYEKMQ (reference sequence). The CDR3 coding sequence is TGTGTCAGCGCGGGACTCCATGCCGAGCAGTACTTC. This sequence encodes CVSAGLHAEQYF.

This clonotype was picked up many times. V is TRBV5-6 and J is TRBJ1-5, with a possible D match to TRBD1 (5 bases). Germline CDR1 and CDR2: SGHDT and YYEEEE. V shed 2 bases and J shed 2 bases, with 5 bases lying between them. This CDR3 comprises 13 residues. CDR3 nucleotides: TGTGCCAGCAGCTTCAGGGGCAATCAGCCCCAGCATTTT. This translates into CASSFRGNQPQHF.

The CDR3 coding sequence is TGTGCCAGCAGCAAAAGCGACTTCACAGATACGCAGTATTTT. It codes for CASSKSDFTDTQYF. The V gene is TRBV5-4, the J gene TRBJ2-3, with no clear D. Deletions cut 4 bases from V and 2 bases from J, with 11 bases between. This CDR3 comprises 14 residues. The germline CDR1 and CDR2 sequences are SGHNT and YYREEE (reference sequence).

This clonotype was seen at least ten times. The chain links TRBV3-1 to TRBJ1-1, with D unclear. V gave up 1 base and J gave up 5 bases, with 8 bases separating them. The CDR3 length is 13 residues. The V gene's germline CDR1 is LGHDT and CDR2 YNNKEL (reference sequence). The CDR3 region has the DNA TGTGCCAGCAGCCAAGGCGGGAGGACTGAAGCTTTCTTT. It yields the protein CASSQGGRTEAFF.

The chain has TRBV20-1 and TRBJ2-1; 14 bases are a match to TRBD2. CDR3 length: 16 residues. Germline-derived CDR1 and CDR2 are DFQATT and SNEGSKA (reference sequence). Trimming at V came to 5 bases and at J to 12 bases, leaving 15 bases not matched to a gene. CDR3 in amino acids: CSAGTTSGRALIRQFF. CDR3 sequence (DNA): TGCAGTGCTGGAACGACTAGCGGGAGGGCCCTGATCCGGCAGTTCTTC.